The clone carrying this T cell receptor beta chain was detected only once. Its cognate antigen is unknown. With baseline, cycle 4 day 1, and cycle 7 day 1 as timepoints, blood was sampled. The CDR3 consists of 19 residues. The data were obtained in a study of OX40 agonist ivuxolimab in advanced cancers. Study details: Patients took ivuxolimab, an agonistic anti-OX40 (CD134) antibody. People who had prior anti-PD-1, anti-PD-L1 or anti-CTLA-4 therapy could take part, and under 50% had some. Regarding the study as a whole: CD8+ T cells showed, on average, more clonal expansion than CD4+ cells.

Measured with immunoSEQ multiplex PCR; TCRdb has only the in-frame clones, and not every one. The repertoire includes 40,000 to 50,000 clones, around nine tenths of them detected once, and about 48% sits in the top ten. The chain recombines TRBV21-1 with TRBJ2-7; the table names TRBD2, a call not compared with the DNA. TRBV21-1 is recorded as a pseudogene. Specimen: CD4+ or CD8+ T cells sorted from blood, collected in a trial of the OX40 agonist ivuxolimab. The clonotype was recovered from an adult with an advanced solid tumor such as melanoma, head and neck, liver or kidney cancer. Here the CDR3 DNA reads TGTGCCAGCAGCAAAGACCGGGGCTCTGGACTAGCGGAATCCTACGAGCAGTACTTC. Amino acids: CASSKDRGSGLAESYEQYF.